The clone carrying this T cell receptor (beta chain) has more than one count but fewer than ten. The antigen is unknown. These data come from a study of beta chain features in type 1 diabetes. Study-wide results and limits: Insertions at VDJ junctions were less frequent in type 1 diabetes patients. These patients also deleted more nucleotides at the same junctions.

Expressed TCRB transcripts got sequenced, as all isolated RNA was reverse transcribed. Using immunoSEQ multiplex PCR, the repertoire was profiled, and TCRdb retains in-frame clones only, with some absent. The data hold 900,000 or so clones, with roughly a sixth observed a single time. Germline values: CDR1 SNHLY, CDR2 FYNNEI. CDR3 size: 14 residues. Trimming took 4 bases from V and 4 from J, leaving 13 bases between them. This chain joins TRBV2 and TRBJ2-5, with D maybe TRBD1 (6 bases). This TCR was recovered from a woman in her late teens or twenties in good health. The sample consisted of naive CD4+ T cells from blood. CDR3: CASSARRGGETQYF. Written as DNA, the CDR3 is TGTGCCAGCAGTGCTCGGAGAGGGGGAGAGACCCAGTACTTC.